The T cell receptor beta chain under discussion was sequenced for a study of CD8 T cells in ankylosing spondylitis. Notes on the study in general: In synovial fluid and blood from reactive arthritis, some motif variants were previously reported. A TCR beta motif of under 10 highly homologous variants seemed to mark ankylosing spondylitis blood.

The ends were cut back, 5 bases at V and 5 bases at J, with 13 bases in the middle. In germline, CDR1 is SEHNR, CDR2 FQNEAQ (reference sequence). The CDR3 is 14 residues long. MiXCR, run by TCRdb on the 5' RACE reads, gives a single entry per CDR3 protein. The sample records hundreds of thousands of distinct CDR3 sequences, 9.5% to 15% being singletons. In regard to this clonotype: Antigen specificity is unknown.

The chain recombines TRBV7-9 with TRBJ2-1, with D possibly being TRBD2 (5 bases). Source material: blood, either unsorted or a sorted T cell fraction (not recorded which). The sequence was collected from a male donor with ankylosing spondylitis. CDR3 coding DNA: TGTGCCAGCAGCCATCTAGCCGGAAACAATGAGCAGTTCTTC. Its translation: CASSHLAGNNEQFF.